This T cell receptor (beta chain) originates from a study of CD8 T cells in Susac syndrome. At the level of the study: When their blood was taken, patients with Susac syndrome were therapy-naive, taking corticosteroids, or taking intravenous immunoglobulin alone.

Sequencing of TCR beta was performed on blood CD8+ T cells and on blood CD4+ T cells. The CDR3 runs to 17 residues. Trimming removed 2 bases from V and 0 bases from J, with 14 bases in between. Germline V gene data show CDR1 as MNHEY and CDR2 as SVGAGI. Random hexamers served to reverse transcribe roughly 0.45 to 1 ug RNA. Across 54 Vbeta and 13 Jbeta, TCR beta CDR3 was amplified with immunoSEQ multiplex PCR. Using its own MiXCR run on the immunoSEQ multiplex PCR reads, TCRdb lists one record per CDR3 protein. The data show approximately 190,000 distinct CDR3 sequences, 90% to 95% seen once. This receptor was obtained from a human donor with Susac syndrome. This sequence joins TRBV6-5 and TRBJ2-1; D might be TRBD1 or TRBD2, each matching 5 bases. The material sequenced was CD4+ T cells from PBMCs. CDR3 nucleotides: TGTGCCAGCAGTTACCCGGGGACCGGGATCTCCTACAATGAGCAGTTCTTC. Protein: CASSYPGTGISYNEQFF.